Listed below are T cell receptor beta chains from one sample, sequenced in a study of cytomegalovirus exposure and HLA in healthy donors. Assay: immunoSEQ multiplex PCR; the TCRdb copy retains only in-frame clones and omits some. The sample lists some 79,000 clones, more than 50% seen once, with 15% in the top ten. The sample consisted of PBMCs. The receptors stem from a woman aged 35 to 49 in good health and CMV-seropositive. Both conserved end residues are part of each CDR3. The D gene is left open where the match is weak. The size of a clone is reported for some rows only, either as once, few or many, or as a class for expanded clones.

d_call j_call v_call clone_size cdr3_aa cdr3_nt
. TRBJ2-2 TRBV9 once CASSPGVAGELFF TGTGCCAGCAGTCCAGGGGTAGCCGGGGAGCTGTTTTTT
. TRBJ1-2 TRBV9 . CASSYTGKESYGYTF TGTGCCAGCAGTTATACAGGGAAGGAAAGCTATGGCTACACCTTC
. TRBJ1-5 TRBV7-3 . CASSLGQDQPQHF TGTGCCAGCAGCTTAGGCCAGGATCAGCCCCAGCATTTT
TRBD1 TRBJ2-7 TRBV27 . CASRWDRVVSYEQYF TGTGCCAGCCGATGGGACAGGGTCGTATCCTACGAGCAGTACTTC
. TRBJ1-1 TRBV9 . CASSVVQGRSTEAFF TGTGCCAGCAGCGTAGTGCAGGGCCGATCCACTGAAGCTTTCTTT
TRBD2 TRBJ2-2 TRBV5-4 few CASSLSGTSVGELFF TGTGCCAGCAGCTTGTCGGGGACTAGCGTTGGGGAGCTGTTTTTT
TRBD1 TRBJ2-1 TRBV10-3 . CATETGQGNNEQFF TGTGCCACCGAGACGGGACAGGGGAATAATGAGCAGTTCTTC
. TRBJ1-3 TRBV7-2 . CASSPSSGNTIYF TGTGCCAGCAGCCCCAGCTCTGGAAACACCATATATTTT
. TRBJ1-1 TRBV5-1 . CASSSGGGEGLAFF TGCGCCAGCAGCTCAGGCGGGGGAGAAGGTTTGGCTTTCTTT
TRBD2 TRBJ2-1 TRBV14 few CASSPPLGGRIHNEQFF TGTGCCAGCAGCCCCCCTTTGGGCGGGAGAATACACAATGAGCAGTTCTTC
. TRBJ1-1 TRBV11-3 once CASSLGTWESGTEAFF TGTGCCAGCAGCTTGGGAACCTGGGAAAGCGGGACTGAAGCTTTCTTT
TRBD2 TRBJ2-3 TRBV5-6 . CASSLRAAGRGTDTQYF TGTGCCAGCAGCTTGCGGGCCGCCGGGAGGGGTACAGATACGCAGTATTTT
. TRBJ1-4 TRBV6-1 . CASRAGDATNEKLFF TGTGCCAGCAGAGCAGGGGACGCAACTAATGAAAAACTGTTTTTT
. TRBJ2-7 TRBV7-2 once CASSPQGVGQGGLLYF TGTGCCAGCAGCCCCCAGGGGGTTGGCCAAGGAGGGTTGCTGTACTTC
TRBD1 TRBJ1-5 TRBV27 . CASSPIRQGYGQPQHF TGTGCCAGCAGTCCGATAAGACAGGGTTATGGTCAGCCCCAGCATTTT
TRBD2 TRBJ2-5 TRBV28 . CASSLSSGQETQYF TGTGCCAGCAGTTTATCTAGCGGGCAAGAGACCCAGTACTTC
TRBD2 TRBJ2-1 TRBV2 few CASSVRLAGGNEQFF TGTGCCAGCAGTGTGAGGCTAGCGGGAGGCAATGAGCAGTTCTTC
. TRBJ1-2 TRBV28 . CASRDSSAGRYYGYTF TGTGCCAGCCGGGACTCATCGGCCGGACGGTACTATGGCTACACCTTC
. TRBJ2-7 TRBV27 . CASRKYLADTYEQYF TGTGCCAGCAGAAAATACTTAGCGGACACCTACGAGCAGTACTTC
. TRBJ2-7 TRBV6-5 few CASSVSGNSYEQYF TGTGCCAGCAGTGTTAGCGGAAACTCCTACGAGCAGTACTTC
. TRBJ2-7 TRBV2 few CASSPPDLRFYEQYF TGTGCCAGCAGTCCCCCGGACTTACGATTCTACGAGCAGTACTTC
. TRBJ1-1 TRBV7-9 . CASSLGGPTEAFF TGTGCCAGCAGCCTTGGTGGGCCAACTGAAGCTTTCTTT
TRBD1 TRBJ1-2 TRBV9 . CASSDPGRQGYGYTF TGTGCCAGCAGCGATCCCGGGAGACAGGGCTATGGCTACACCTTC
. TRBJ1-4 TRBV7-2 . CASSLQGEKLFF TGTGCCAGCAGCTTACAGGGCGAAAAACTGTTTTTT
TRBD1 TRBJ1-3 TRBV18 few CASSQTGVSGNTIYF TGTGCCAGCTCACAAACAGGGGTCTCTGGAAACACCATATATTTT
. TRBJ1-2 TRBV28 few CASSEDRPNYGYTF TGTGCCAGCAGTGAAGACAGGCCTAACTATGGCTACACCTTC
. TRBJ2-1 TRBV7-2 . CASSLSSNEQFF TGTGCCAGCAGCTTGTCTTCTAATGAGCAGTTCTTC
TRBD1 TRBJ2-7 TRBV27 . CASSGWDRGEQYF TGTGCCAGCAGTGGGTGGGACAGGGGCGAGCAGTACTTC
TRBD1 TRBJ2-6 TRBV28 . CASSRRQGAHHGANVLTF TGTGCCAGCAGTCGTCGACAGGGGGCTCATCATGGGGCCAACGTCCTGACTTTC
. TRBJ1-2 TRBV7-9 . CASAAAPSYSYTF TGTGCCAGCGCAGCGGCCCCATCGTATAGCTACACCTTC
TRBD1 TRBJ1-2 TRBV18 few CASSGDSHYGYTF TGTGCCAGCTCAGGGGACAGTCACTATGGCTACACCTTC